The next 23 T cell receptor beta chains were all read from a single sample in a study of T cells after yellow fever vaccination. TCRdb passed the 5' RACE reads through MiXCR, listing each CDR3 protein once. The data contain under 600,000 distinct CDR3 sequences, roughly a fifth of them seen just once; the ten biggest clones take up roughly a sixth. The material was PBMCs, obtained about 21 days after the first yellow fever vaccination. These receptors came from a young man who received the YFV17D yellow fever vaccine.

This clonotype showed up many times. The CDR3 DNA sequence: TGTGCCAGCAGTTCAGGGATAGAAGCTTTCTTT. It translates to CASSSGIEAFF. The rearrangement uses TRBV6-5 and TRBJ1-1; a weak D match, TRBD1 (5 bases). Trimming took 4 bases from V and 8 from J, leaving 8 bases between them. The V gene's germline CDR1 is MNHEY and CDR2 SVGAGI. The CDR3 loop spans 11 amino acids.

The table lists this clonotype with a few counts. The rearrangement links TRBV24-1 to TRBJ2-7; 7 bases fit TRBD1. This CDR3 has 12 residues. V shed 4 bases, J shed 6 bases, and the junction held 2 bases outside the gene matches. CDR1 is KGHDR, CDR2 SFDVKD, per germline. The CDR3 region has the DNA TGTGCCACCAGTGACGCAGGGGGCGAGCAGTACTTC. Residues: CATSDAGGEQYF.

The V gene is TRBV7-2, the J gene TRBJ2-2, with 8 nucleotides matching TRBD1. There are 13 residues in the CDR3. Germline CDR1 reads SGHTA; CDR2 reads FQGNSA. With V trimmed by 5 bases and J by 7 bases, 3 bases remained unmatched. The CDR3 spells CASSVRGRGELFF. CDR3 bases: TGTGCCAGCAGCGTCAGGGGGCGCGGGGAGCTGTTTTTT.

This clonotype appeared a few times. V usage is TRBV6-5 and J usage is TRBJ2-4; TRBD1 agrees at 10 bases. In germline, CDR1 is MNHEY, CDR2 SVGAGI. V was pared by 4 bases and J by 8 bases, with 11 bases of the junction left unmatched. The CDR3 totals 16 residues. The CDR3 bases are TGTGCCAGCAGTTCTCATCCGGGACAGGGGAGAGACATTCAGTACTTC. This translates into CASSSHPGQGRDIQYF.

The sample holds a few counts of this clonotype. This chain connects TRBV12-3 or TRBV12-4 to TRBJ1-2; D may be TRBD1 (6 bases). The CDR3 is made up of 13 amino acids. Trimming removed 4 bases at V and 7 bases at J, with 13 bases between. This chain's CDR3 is CASSYRQGTGYTF. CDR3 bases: TGTGCCAGCAGTTATCGGCAGGGGACTGGCTACACCTTC.

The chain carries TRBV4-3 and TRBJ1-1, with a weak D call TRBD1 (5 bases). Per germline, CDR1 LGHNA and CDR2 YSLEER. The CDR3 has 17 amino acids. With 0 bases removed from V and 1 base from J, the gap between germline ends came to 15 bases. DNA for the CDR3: TGCGCCAGCAGCCAAGACGGGGGGTACGATCGGAACACTGAAGCTTTCTTT. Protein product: CASSQDGGYDRNTEAFF.

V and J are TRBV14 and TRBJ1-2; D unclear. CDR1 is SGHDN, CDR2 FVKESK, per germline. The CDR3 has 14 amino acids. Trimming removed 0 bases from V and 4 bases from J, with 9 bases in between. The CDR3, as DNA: TGTGCCAGCAGCCAAGATCACAGATTCTATGGCTACACCTTC. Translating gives CASSQDHRFYGYTF.

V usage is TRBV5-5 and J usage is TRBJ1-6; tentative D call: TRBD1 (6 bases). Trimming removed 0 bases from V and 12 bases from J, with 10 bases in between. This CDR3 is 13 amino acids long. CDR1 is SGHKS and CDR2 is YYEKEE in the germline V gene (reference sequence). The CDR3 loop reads CASSLGGGQPLHF. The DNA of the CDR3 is TGTGCCAGCAGCTTGGGGGGGGGACAACCCCTCCACTTT. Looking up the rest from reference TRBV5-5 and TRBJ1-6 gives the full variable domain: DAGVTQSPTHLIKTRGQQVTLRCSPISGHKSVSWYQQVLGQGPQFIFQYYEKEERGRGNFPDRFSARQFPNYSSELNVNALLLGDSALYLCASSLGGGQPLHFGNGTRLTVT.

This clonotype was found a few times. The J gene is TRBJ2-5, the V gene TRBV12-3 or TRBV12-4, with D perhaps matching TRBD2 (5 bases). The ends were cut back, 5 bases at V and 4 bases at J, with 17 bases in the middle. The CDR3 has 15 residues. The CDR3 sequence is CASSPRRGPGETQYF. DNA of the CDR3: TGTGCCAGCAGTCCACGACGAGGGCCCGGAGAGACCCAGTACTTC.

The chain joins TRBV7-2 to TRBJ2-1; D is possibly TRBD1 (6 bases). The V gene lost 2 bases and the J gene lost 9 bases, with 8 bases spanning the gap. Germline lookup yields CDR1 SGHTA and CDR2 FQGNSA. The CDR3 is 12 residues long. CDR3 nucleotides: TGTGCCAGCAGCTTAACAGGGTTTGAGCAGTTCTTC. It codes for CASSLTGFEQFF. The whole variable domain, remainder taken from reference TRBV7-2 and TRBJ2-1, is GAGVSQSPSNKVTEKGKDVELRCDPISGHTALYWYRQSLGQGLEFLIYFQGNSAPDKSGLPSDRFSAERTGGSVSTLTIQRTQQEDSAVYLCASSLTGFEQFFGPGTRLTVL.

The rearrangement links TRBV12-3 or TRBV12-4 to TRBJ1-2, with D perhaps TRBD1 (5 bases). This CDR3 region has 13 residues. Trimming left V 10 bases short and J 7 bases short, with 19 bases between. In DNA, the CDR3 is TGTGCCACCCCGGCGCGGCAGGGTGGTGGCTACACCTTC. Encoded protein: CATPARQGGGYTF.

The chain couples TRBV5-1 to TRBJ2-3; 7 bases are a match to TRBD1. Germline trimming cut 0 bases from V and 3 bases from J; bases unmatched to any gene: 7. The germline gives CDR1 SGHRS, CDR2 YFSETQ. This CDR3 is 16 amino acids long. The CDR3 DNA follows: TGCGCCAGCAGCTTGGGTGGGACAGTATTTACAGATACGCAGTATTTT. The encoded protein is CASSLGGTVFTDTQYF.

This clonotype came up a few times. The CDR3 here is CASTLGAQRNEQFF. As DNA, the CDR3 is TGTGCCAGCACTCTAGGGGCCCAAAGGAATGAGCAGTTCTTC. V and J are TRBV28 and TRBJ2-1, with TRBD1 as a possible D gene (5 bases). Per the germline V gene, CDR1 is MDHEN and CDR2 is SYDVKM. The germline V and J ends were trimmed by 7 bases and 7 bases, with 17 bases remaining between them. The CDR3 is 14 amino acids.

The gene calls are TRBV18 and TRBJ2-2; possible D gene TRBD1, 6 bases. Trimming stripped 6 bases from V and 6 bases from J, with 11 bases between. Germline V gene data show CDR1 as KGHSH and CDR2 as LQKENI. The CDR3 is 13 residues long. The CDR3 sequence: CASSYRQAGELFF. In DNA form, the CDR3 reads TGTGCCAGCTCGTATCGACAGGCCGGGGAGCTGTTTTTT.

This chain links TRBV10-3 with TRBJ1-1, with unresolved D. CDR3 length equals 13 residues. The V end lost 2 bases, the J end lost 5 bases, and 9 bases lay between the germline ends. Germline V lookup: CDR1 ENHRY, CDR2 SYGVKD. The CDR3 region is CAISETPDTEAFF. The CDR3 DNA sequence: TGTGCCATCAGTGAGACCCCGGATACTGAAGCTTTCTTT.

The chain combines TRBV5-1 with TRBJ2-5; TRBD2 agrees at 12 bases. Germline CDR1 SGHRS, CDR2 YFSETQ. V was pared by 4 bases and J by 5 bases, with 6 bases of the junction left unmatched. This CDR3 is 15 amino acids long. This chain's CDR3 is CASSVPSGGGETQYF. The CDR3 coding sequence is TGCGCCAGCAGCGTACCTAGCGGGGGGGGCGAGACCCAGTACTTC.

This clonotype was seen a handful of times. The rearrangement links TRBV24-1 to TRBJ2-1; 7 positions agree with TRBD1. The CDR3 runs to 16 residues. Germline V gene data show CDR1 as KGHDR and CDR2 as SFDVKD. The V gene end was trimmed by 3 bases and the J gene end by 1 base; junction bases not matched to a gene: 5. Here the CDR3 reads CATSDGTVGSYNEQFF. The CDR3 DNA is TGTGCCACCAGTGATGGGACAGTGGGATCCTACAATGAGCAGTTCTTC.

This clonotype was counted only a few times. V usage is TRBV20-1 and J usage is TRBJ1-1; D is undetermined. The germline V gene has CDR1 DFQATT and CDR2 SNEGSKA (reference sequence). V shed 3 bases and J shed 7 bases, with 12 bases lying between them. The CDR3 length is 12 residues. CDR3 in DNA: TGCAGTGCTAGGGTGGATGGCTTTGAAGCTTTCTTT. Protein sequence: CSARVDGFEAFF.

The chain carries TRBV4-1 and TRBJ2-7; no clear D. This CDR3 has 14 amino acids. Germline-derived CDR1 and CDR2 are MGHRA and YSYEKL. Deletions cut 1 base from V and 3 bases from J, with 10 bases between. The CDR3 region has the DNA TGCGCCAGCAGCCAAGGAGCCAGGAGCTACGAGCAGTACTTC. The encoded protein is CASSQGARSYEQYF.

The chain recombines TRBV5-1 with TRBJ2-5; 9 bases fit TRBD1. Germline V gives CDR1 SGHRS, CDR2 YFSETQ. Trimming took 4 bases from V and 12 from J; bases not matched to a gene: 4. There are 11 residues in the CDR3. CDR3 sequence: CASSRDRGKYF. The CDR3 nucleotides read TGCGCCAGCAGCCGAGACAGGGGGAAGTACTTC.

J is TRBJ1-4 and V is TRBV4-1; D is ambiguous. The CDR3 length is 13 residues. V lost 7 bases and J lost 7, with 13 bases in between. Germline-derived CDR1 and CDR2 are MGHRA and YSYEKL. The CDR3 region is CASTPRASEKLFF. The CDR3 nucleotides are TGCGCCAGCACCCCAAGGGCGAGTGAAAAACTGTTTTTT.

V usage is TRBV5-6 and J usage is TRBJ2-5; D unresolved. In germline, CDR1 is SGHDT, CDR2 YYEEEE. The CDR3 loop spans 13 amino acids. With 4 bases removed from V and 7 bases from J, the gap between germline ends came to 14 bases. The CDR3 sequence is CASSLPRPGTQYF. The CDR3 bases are TGTGCCAGCAGCCTACCGAGGCCGGGGACCCAGTACTTC. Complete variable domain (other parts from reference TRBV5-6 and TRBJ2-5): DAGVTQSPTHLIKTRGQQVTLRCSPKSGHDTVSWYQQALGQGPQFIFQYYEEEERQRGNFPDRFSGHQFPNYSSELNVNALLLGDSALYLCASSLPRPGTQYFGPGTRLLVL.

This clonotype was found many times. This CDR3 reads CASSLQGNTPLHF. Written as DNA, the CDR3 is TGTGCCAGCAGCTTACAGGGGAATACACCCCTCCACTTT. The rearrangement links TRBV7-9 to TRBJ1-6, with a tentative D call TRBD1 (6 bases). Germline V lookup: CDR1 SEHNR, CDR2 FQNEAQ (reference sequence). Trimming removed 2 bases at V and 11 bases at J, with 10 bases between. This CDR3 has 13 amino acids.